These T cell receptor beta chains were read from a single sample in a study of radiotherapy plus CTLA-4 blockade in lung cancer. The data were produced by immunoSEQ multiplex PCR, yet TCRdb's version contains in-frame clones alone and is incomplete. The data contain more than 25,000 clones, roughly 80% of them singletons. This specimen was peripheral blood, taken from a patient treated with radiotherapy plus ipilimumab. The origin of the receptors is a human donor with non-small cell lung cancer who had stable disease on radiotherapy plus ipilimumab. Each CDR3 is given with its conserved first and last residue. D genes are given only for firm matches. Some rows mark clone size as missing; the rest say once, few, many or name a class of expanded clone.

d_call: .
j_call: TRBJ1-4
v_call: TRBV28
clone_size: few
cdr3_aa: CASSLTVATNEKLFF
cdr3_nt: TGTGCCAGCAGTTTAACGGTTGCAACTAATGAAAAACTGTTTTTT

d_call: .
j_call: TRBJ1-1
v_call: TRBV29-1
clone_size: .
cdr3_aa: CSVVGSYRGTEAFF
cdr3_nt: TGCAGCGTTGTGGGATCGTATCGGGGGACTGAAGCTTTCTTT

d_call: TRBD1
j_call: TRBJ1-1
v_call: TRBV7-9
clone_size: .
cdr3_aa: CASSRGQGEAFF
cdr3_nt: TGTGCCAGCAGTCGCGGACAGGGTGAAGCTTTCTTT

d_call: .
j_call: TRBJ2-1
v_call: TRBV13
clone_size: .
cdr3_aa: CASSLKAGAVNEQFF
cdr3_nt: TGTGCCAGCAGCTTAAAGGCGGGGGCCGTCAATGAGCAGTTCTTC

d_call: .
j_call: TRBJ1-3
v_call: TRBV28
clone_size: .
cdr3_aa: CASSSLPGSRKGNTIYF
cdr3_nt: TGTGCCAGCAGCTCCCTTCCCGGCAGCCGAAAAGGAAACACCATATATTTT

d_call: .
j_call: TRBJ1-2
v_call: TRBV25-1
clone_size: .
cdr3_aa: CASSVDGGYGYTF
cdr3_nt: TGTGCCAGCAGTGTCGACGGGGGTTATGGCTACACCTTC

d_call: .
j_call: TRBJ2-7
v_call: TRBV29-1
clone_size: .
cdr3_aa: CSVYSEPSLGPFEQYF
cdr3_nt: TGCAGCGTTTACTCTGAACCCTCTCTGGGTCCCTTCGAGCAGTACTTC

d_call: TRBD1
j_call: TRBJ1-6
v_call: TRBV2
clone_size: .
cdr3_aa: CASSGGQGGSPLHF
cdr3_nt: TGTGCCAGCAGTGGCGGGCAGGGGGGTTCACCCCTCCACTTT

d_call: .
j_call: TRBJ1-2
v_call: TRBV4-3
clone_size: .
cdr3_aa: CASSQEGLRGYTF
cdr3_nt: TGCGCCAGCAGCCAAGAGGGACTGAGAGGCTACACCTTC

d_call: .
j_call: TRBJ1-5
v_call: TRBV7-2
clone_size: few
cdr3_aa: CASSLGGLNQPQHF
cdr3_nt: TGTGCCAGCAGCTTAGGAGGCCTCAATCAGCCCCAGCATTTT

d_call: TRBD1
j_call: TRBJ1-2
v_call: TRBV2
clone_size: .
cdr3_aa: CASIRTGSGYTF
cdr3_nt: TGTGCCAGCATTAGGACAGGGTCTGGCTACACCTTC

d_call: TRBD1
j_call: TRBJ1-3
v_call: TRBV7-2
clone_size: .
cdr3_aa: CASSLPRGGRGRGNTIYF
cdr3_nt: TGTGCCAGCAGCTTACCGCGGGGAGGCAGGGGGCGCGGAAACACCATATATTTT

d_call: .
j_call: TRBJ2-2
v_call: TRBV6-6
clone_size: .
cdr3_aa: CASGVPGELFF
cdr3_nt: TGTGCCAGCGGGGTACCTGGGGAGCTGTTTTTT

d_call: .
j_call: TRBJ1-5
v_call: TRBV10-3
clone_size: .
cdr3_aa: CAISESPNTNQPQHF
cdr3_nt: TGTGCCATCAGTGAGTCCCCGAATACCAATCAGCCCCAGCATTTT

d_call: .
j_call: TRBJ1-2
v_call: TRBV18
clone_size: .
cdr3_aa: CASSPRVAGINYGYTF
cdr3_nt: TGTGCCAGCTCACCACGCGTGGCAGGCATTAACTATGGCTACACCTTC

d_call: .
j_call: TRBJ1-2
v_call: TRBV4-1
clone_size: .
cdr3_aa: CASSQPQRYGYTF
cdr3_nt: TGCGCCAGCAGCCAACCTCAACGATATGGCTACACCTTC